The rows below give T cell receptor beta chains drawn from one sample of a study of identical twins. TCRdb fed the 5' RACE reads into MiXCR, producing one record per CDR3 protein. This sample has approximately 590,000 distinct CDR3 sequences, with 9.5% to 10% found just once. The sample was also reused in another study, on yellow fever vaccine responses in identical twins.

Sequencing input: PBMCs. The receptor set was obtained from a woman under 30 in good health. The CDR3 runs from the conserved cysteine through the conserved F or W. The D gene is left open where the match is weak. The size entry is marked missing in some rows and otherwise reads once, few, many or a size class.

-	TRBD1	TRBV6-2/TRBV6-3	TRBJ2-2	TGTGCCAGCAACGCCCGGGACAGGGGGTACACCGGGGAGCTGTTTTTT	CASNARDRGYTGELFF
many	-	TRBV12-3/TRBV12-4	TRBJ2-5	TGTGCCAGCACACCCGATAGCAGGGGACAAGAGACCCAGTACTTC	CASTPDSRGQETQYF
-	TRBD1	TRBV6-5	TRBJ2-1	TGTGCCAGCAGTACAGGGACAGGGGGTATTAGGTATGAGCAGTTCTTC	CASSTGTGGIRYEQFF
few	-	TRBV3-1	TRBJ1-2	TGTGCCAGCAGCCAAGCCAGCGAGGGGTATGGCTACACCTTC	CASSQASEGYGYTF
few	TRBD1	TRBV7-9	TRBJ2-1	TGTGCCAGCAGCTCCGCCGGACAGGGGGCCTACAATGAGCAGTTCTTC	CASSSAGQGAYNEQFF
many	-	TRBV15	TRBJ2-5	TGTGCCACCAGCAGAGAAGCAGAAGCCCAGACCCAGTACTTC	CATSREAEAQTQYF
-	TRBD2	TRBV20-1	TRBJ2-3	TGCAGTGCTAGTACACTAGCGGGAGCTAGCACAGATACGCAGTATTTT	CSASTLAGASTDTQYF
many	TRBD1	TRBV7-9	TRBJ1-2	TGTGCCAGCAGCTCACAGGGGTTCTATGGCTACACCTTC	CASSSQGFYGYTF
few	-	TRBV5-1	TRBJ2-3	TGCGCCAGCAGCTTGGCCGAAGGATTCACAGATACGCAGTATTTT	CASSLAEGFTDTQYF
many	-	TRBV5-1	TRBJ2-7	TGCGCCAGCAGCTTCCGGGACCCCGGGTCCGAGCAGTACTTC	CASSFRDPGSEQYF
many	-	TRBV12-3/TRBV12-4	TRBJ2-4	TGTGCCAGCAGTCCGGACGGGATAGCCAAAAACATTCAGTACTTC	CASSPDGIAKNIQYF
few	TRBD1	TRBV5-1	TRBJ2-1	TGCGCCAGCAGCTTGGTAGAGGTAGGGGGCAAGTTCTTC	CASSLVEVGGKFF
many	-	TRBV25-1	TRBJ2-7	TGTGCCAGCAGTGACAGACACTACGAGCAGTACTTC	CASSDRHYEQYF
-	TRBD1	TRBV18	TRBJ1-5	TGTGCCAGCTCAAGTTGGGACAGCGCGCGGCAGCCCCAGCATTTT	CASSSWDSARQPQHF
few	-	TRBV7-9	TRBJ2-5	TGTGCCAGCAGCTCGAGCTTACGGGAGACCCAGTACTTC	CASSSSLRETQYF
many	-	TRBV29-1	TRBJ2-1	TGCAGCGTTGCCCCACCGTCCTACAATGAGCAGTTCTTC	CSVAPPSYNEQFF
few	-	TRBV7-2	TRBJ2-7	TGTGCCAGCAGTCTTTTGGGTATCGGGAGAAGCTCCTACGAGCAGTACTTC	CASSLLGIGRSSYEQYF
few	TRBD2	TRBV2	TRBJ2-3	TGTGCCAGCAGTGGGCCTAGCGGGAGTCTCGCAACAGATACGCAGTATTTT	CASSGPSGSLATDTQYF
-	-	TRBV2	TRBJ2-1	TGTGCCCGCTGTACCCCTCCTTTAGGACATACCGGCAATGAGCAGTTCTTC	CARCTPPLGHTGNEQFF
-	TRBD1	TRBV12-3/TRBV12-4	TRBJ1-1	TGTGCCAGCAGTTTAGGGGACAGGGCTGTTGCTGAAGCTTTCTTT	CASSLGDRAVAEAFF
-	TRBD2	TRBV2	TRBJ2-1	TGTGCCAGCCAGATACTAGCGGGGGGTTTGACTGAGCAGTTCTTC	CASQILAGGLTEQFF
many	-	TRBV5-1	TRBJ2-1	TGCGCCAGCAGCTTGGTACAAAACAATGAGCAGTTCTTC	CASSLVQNNEQFF
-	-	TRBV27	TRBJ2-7	TGTGCCAGCAGTCCCCGGCAGGCTCGCGAGCAGTACTTC	CASSPRQAREQYF
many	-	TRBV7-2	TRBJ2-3	TGTGCCAGCAGCCTCGGGAGAGCAGATACGCAGTATTTT	CASSLGRADTQYF
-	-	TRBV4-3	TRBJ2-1	TGCGCCAGCAGCCAAGTGGGCGACGGGACCTACAATGAGCAGTTCTTC	CASSQVGDGTYNEQFF
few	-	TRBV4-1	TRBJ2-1	TGCGCCAGCAGCCTGGGACTCACGAAGGGCAATGAGCAGTTCTTC	CASSLGLTKGNEQFF
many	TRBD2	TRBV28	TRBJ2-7	TGTGCCAGCAGGCCTAGCGGTTCCTACGAGCAGTACTTC	CASRPSGSYEQYF
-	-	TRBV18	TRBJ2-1	TGTGCCAGCTCACCACCTGGGAGAGGCGATGAGCAGTTCTTC	CASSPPGRGDEQFF
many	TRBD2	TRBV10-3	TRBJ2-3	TGTGCCATCAGTCCTAGCGGGGGCACAGATACGCAGTATTTT	CAISPSGGTDTQYF
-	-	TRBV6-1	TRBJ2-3	TGTGCCAGCAGACTGACAGTCAGCACAGATACGCAGTATTTT	CASRLTVSTDTQYF
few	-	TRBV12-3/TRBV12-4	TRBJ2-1	TGTGCCAGCAGTTTAAGCAGGGTCGGAGAGCAGTTCTTC	CASSLSRVGEQFF
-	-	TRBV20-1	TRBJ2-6	TGCAGTGCTAGAGTAGAATCTGGAGCTGGGGCCAACGTCCTGACTTTC	CSARVESGAGANVLTF
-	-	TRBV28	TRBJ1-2	TGTGCCAGCAGTCTTCCGGGAGAAGGGTATGGCTACACCTTC	CASSLPGEGYGYTF
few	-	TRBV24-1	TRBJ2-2	TGTGCCACCAGCGAAGCCCGGGGACTTAACACCGGGGAGCTGTTTTTT	CATSEARGLNTGELFF
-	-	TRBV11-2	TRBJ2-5	TGTGCCAGCAGCTTAGTATCTGCAATAGAGACCCAGTACTTC	CASSLVSAIETQYF
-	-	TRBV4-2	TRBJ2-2	TGTGCCAGCAGCCTCGCGGAGGAGAACACCGGGGAGCTGTTTTTT	CASSLAEENTGELFF
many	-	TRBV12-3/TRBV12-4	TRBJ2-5	TGTGCCAGCAGTCCTAGACTACAAGAGACCCAGTACTTC	CASSPRLQETQYF
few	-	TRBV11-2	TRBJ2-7	TGTGCCAGCAGCTTCACCACGGACGAATCCTACGAGCAGTACTTC	CASSFTTDESYEQYF
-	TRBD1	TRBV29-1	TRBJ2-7	TGCAGCGTGGATACAGGGGGCTACTACGAGCAGTACTTC	CSVDTGGYYEQYF
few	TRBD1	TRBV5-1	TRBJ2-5	TGCGCCAGCAGCCTATACCCAGGGGGACGAACAGTTTTTCTGGAGACCCAGTACTTC	CASSLYPGGRTVFLETQYF
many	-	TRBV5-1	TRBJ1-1	TGCGCCAGCAGCTTGGGATGGACAGAGAACACTGAAGCTTTCTTT	CASSLGWTENTEAFF
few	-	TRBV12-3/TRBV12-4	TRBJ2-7	TGTGCCAGCAGCCTCACCGAAAGGTCAGTCCACGAGCAGTACTTC	CASSLTERSVHEQYF
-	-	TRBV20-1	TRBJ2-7	TGCAGTGCTAGAGATATGCGGGGCGGATCCTACGAGCAGTACTTC	CSARDMRGGSYEQYF
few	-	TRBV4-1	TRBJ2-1	TGCGCCAGCAGCCTCCCTCAGGACAGTCACTACAATGAGCAGTTCTTC	CASSLPQDSHYNEQFF
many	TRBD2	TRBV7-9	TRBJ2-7	TGTGCCAGCAGCGCAGGTCTAGCGGGAGGCGAGCAGTACTTC	CASSAGLAGGEQYF
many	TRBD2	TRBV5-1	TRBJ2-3	TGCGCCAGCACCCGTAGCGGGGGAAGCACAGATACGCAGTATTTT	CASTRSGGSTDTQYF
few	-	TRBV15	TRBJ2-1	TGTGCCACCAGCAGAGGACAGCAGTCCAAATTCAATGAGCAGTTCTTC	CATSRGQQSKFNEQFF
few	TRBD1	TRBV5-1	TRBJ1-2	TGCGCCAGCAGCATGGATAGGGGGCCCTATGGCTACACCTTC	CASSMDRGPYGYTF
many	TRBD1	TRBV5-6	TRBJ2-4	TGTGCCAGCAGCCGCCGACAGGGGACCAAAAACATTCAGTACTTC	CASSRRQGTKNIQYF
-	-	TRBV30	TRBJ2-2	TGTGCCTGGGAGGGGGTGAAGCTGTTTTTT	CAWEGVKLFF
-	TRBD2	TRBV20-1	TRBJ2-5	TGCAGTGCACCTAGCGGGGGGGAGAAAGAGACCCAGTACTTC	CSAPSGGEKETQYF
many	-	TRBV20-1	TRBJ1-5	TGCAGTGCTAGAGTGGGGATTTCTAGCAATCAGCCCCAGCATTTT	CSARVGISSNQPQHF
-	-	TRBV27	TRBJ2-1	TGTGCCAGCAGTTTATTGCGTATCGGCAGGGTCGGGCTTAATGAGCAGTTCTTC	CASSLLRIGRVGLNEQFF
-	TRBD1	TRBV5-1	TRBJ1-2	TGCGCCAGCAGCTTCACGACAGGGTCGGTCGGTGGCTACACCTTC	CASSFTTGSVGGYTF
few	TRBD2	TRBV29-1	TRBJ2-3	TGCAGCGTTGAAGAGGGAGCGGGAGGCACAGATACGCAGTATTTT	CSVEEGAGGTDTQYF